This T cell receptor (beta chain) is from a study of T cells in Graves' hyperthyroidism and ophthalmopathy. In germline, CDR1 is KGHSH, CDR2 LQKENI. Deletions cut 2 bases from V and 3 bases from J, with 14 bases between. The CDR3 covers 15 residues. This clonotype was recorded many times. RNA transcripts served as the template for amplifying TCR beta CDR3 regions. First-round RT-PCR targeting the TCR CDR3 was performed with the HTBI primer set. TCRdb reprocessed the multiplex PCR reads via MiXCR and lists one record per CDR3 protein. The sample lists fewer than 350,000 distinct CDR3 sequences; about 18% were seen once.

The chain couples TRBV18 to TRBJ2-7, with D possibly TRBD2 on 5 matching bases. The sample comprised blood. This TCR was sampled from a woman between 50 and 59 years old with Graves' hyperthyroidism. CDR3 in amino acids: CASSPRRTGNYEQYF. Written as DNA, the CDR3 is TGTGCCAGCTCACCAAGGCGGACGGGGAACTACGAGCAGTACTTC.